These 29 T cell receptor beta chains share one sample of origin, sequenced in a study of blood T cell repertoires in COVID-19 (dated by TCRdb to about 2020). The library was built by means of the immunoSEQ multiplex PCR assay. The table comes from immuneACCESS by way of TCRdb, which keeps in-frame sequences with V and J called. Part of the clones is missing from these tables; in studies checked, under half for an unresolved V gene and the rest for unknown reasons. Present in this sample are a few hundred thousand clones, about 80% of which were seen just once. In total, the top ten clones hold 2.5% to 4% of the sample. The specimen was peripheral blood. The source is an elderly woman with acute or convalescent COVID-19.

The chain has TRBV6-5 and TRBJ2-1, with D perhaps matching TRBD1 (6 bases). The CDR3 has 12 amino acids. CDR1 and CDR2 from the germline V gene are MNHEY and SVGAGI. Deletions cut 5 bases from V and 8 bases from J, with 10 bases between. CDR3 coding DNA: TGTGCCAGCAGTCCACAGGGCTATGAGCAGTTCTTC. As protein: CASSPQGYEQFF.

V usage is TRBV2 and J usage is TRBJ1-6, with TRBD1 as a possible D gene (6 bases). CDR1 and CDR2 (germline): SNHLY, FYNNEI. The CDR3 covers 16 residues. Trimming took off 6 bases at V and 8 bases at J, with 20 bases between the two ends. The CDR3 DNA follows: TGTGCCAGCAGCCTACAGGGTACCCTATCGGATTCACCCCTCCACTTT. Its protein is CASSLQGTLSDSPLHF.

In DNA, the CDR3 is TGTGCCAGCAGTAGCGGGGGGAACACCGGGGAGCTGTTTTTT. Translated: CASSSGGNTGELFF. The gene calls are TRBV6-2 or TRBV6-3 and TRBJ2-2; 8 bases fit TRBD2. This CDR3 contains 14 residues. The V gene end was trimmed by 5 bases and the J gene end by 1 base; junction bases not matched to a gene: 0. The germline CDR1 and CDR2 sequences are MNHEY and SVGEGT.

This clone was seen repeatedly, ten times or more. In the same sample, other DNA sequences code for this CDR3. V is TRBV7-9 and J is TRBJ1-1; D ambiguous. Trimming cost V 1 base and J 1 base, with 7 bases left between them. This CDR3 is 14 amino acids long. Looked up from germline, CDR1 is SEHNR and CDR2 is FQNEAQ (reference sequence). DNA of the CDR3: TGTGCCAGCAGCTTAGGCGGGCCGAACACTGAAGCTTTCTTT. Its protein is CASSLGGPNTEAFF.

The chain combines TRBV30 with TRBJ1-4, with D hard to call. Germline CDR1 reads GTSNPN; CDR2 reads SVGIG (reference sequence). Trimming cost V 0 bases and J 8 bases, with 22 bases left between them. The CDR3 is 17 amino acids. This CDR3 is CAWSVWGGRKEKEKLFF. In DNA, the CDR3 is TGTGCCTGGAGTGTCTGGGGAGGGAGAAAAGAGAAGGAAAAACTGTTTTTT.

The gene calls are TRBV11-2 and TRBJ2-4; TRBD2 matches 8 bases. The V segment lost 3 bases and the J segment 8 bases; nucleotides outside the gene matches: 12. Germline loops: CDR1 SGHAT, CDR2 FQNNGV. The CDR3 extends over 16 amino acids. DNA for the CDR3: TGTGCCAGCAGCTTGATAGCGGGAACCCGGCCGGACATTCAGTACTTC. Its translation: CASSLIAGTRPDIQYF. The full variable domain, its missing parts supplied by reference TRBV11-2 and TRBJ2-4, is EAGVAQSPRYKIIEKRQSVAFWCNPISGHATLYWYQQILGQGPKLLIQFQNNGVVDDSQLPKDRFSAERLKGVDSTLKIQPAKLEDSAVYLCASSLIAGTRPDIQYFGAGTRLSVL.

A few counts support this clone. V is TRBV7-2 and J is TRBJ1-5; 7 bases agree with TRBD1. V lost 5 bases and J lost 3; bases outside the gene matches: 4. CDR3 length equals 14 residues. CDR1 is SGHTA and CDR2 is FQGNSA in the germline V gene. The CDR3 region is CASSQGGVNQPQHF. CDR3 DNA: TGTGCCAGCAGCCAGGGGGGTGTCAATCAGCCCCAGCATTTT.

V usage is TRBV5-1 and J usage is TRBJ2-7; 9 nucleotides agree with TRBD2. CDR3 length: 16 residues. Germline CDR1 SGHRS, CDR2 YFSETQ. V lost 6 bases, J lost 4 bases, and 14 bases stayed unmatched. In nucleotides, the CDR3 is TGCGCCAGCAACCCCGGGCTTCGCGGGGGGGCATACGAGCAGTACTTC. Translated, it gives CASNPGLRGGAYEQYF.

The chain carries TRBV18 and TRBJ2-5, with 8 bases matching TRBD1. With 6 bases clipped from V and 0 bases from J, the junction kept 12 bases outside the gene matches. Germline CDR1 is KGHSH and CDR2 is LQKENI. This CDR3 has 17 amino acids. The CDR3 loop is CASSQNRQGRNQETQYF. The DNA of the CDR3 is TGTGCCAGCTCCCAGAATAGACAGGGGAGAAACCAAGAGACCCAGTACTTC.

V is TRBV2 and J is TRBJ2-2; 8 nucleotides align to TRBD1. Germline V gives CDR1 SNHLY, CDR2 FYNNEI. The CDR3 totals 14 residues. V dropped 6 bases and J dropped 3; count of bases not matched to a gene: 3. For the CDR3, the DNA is TGTGCCAGCAGGGCAGGGGGCTACACCGGGGAGCTGTTTTTT. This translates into CASRAGGYTGELFF.

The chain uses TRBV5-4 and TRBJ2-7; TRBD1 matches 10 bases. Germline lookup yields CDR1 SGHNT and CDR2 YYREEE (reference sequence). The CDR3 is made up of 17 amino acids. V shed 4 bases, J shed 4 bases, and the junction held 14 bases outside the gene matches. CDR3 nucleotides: TGTGCCAGCAGCCTAGGCGGGGGACAGGGGCTGACTTACGAGCAGTACTTC. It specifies CASSLGGGQGLTYEQYF.

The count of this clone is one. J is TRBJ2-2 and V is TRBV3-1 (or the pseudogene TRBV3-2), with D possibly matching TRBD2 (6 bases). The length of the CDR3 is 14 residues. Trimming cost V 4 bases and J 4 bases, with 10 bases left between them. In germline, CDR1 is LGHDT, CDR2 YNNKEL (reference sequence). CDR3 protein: CASSPPEGTGELFF. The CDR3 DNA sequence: TGTGCCAGCAGCCCACCGGAGGGCACCGGGGAGCTGTTTTTT.

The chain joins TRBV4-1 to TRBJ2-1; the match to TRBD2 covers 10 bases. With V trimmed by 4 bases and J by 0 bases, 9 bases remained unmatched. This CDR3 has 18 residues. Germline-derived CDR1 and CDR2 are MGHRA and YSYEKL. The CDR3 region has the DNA TGCGCCAGCAGCCGCGGAGCGGGAGGGCTGAGCTCCTACAATGAGCAGTTCTTC. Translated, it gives CASSRGAGGLSSYNEQFF.

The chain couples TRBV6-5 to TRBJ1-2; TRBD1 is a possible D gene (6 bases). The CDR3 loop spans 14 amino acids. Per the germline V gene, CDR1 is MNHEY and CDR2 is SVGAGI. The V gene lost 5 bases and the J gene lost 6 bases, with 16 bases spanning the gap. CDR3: CASSTQGLGHGYTF. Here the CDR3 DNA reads TGTGCCAGCAGTACCCAGGGGTTGGGGCATGGCTACACCTTC.

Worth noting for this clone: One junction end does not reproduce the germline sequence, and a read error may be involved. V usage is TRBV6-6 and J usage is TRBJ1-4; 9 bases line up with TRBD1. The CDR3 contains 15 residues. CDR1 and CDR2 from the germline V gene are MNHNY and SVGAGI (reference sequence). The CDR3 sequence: CASSLDRGTTEKLFF. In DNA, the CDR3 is TGTGCCAGCAGTTTGGACAGGGGAACTACTGAAAAACTGTTTTTT.

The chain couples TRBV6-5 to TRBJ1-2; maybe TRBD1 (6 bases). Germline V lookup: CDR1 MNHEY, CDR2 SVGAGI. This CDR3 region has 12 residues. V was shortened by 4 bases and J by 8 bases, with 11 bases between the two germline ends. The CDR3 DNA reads TGTGCCAGCAGTTCGGGACAACAAGGCTACACCTTC. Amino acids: CASSSGQQGYTF.

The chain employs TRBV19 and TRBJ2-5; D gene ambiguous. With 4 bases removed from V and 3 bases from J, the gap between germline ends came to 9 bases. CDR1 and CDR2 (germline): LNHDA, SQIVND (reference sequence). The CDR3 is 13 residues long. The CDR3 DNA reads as TGTGCCAGTAGTAGAAACATAAAAGAGACCCAGTACTTC. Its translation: CASSRNIKETQYF.

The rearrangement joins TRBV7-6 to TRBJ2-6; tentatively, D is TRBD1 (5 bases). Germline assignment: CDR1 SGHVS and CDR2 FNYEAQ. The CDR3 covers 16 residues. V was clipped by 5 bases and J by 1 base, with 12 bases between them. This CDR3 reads CASSPTVPSGANVLTF. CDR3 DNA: TGTGCCAGCAGCCCGACAGTTCCTTCTGGGGCCAACGTCCTGACTTTC.

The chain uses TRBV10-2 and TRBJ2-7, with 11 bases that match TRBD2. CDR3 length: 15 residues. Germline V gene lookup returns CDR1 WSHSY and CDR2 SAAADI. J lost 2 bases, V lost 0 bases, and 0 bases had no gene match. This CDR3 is CASSESGLAAYEQYF. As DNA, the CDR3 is TGCGCCAGCAGTGAGTCGGGACTAGCGGCCTACGAGCAGTACTTC.

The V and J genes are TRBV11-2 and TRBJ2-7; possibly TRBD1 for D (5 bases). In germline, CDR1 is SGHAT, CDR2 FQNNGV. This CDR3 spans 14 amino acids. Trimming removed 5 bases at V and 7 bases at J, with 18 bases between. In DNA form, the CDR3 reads TGTGCCAGCAGCCCCCTCAAGGGGATTTCGGAGCAGTACTTC. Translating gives CASSPLKGISEQYF.

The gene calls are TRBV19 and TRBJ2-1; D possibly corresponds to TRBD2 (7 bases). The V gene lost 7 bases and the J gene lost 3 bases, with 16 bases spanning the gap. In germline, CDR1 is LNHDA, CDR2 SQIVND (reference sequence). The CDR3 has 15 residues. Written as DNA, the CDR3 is TGTGCCAGTAAAGGGGGGGGAAAAGGCTACAATGAGCAGTTCTTC. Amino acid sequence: CASKGGGKGYNEQFF.

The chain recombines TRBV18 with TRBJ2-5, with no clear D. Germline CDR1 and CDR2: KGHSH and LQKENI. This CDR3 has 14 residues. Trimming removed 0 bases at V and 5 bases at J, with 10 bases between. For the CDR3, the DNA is TGTGCCAGCTCACCACCGTCCACTCGGGAGACCCAGTACTTC. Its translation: CASSPPSTRETQYF.

In DNA, the CDR3 is TGTGCCAGCAGGATGACAGGGGGGACGAATTCACCCCTCCACTTT. It is translated as CASRMTGGTNSPLHF. V and J are TRBV5-4 and TRBJ1-6, with 9 bases lining up with TRBD1. This CDR3 region has 15 residues. The trim removed 5 bases at V and 7 bases at J, leaving 7 bases unmatched. Per the germline V gene, CDR1 is SGHNT and CDR2 is YYREEE (reference sequence).

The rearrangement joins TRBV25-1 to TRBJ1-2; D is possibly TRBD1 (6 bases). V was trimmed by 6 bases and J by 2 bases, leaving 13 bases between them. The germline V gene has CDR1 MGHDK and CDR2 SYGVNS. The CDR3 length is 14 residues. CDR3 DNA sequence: TGTGCCAGCAGGGGTCAGGGGTCAAACTATGGCTACACCTTC. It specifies CASRGQGSNYGYTF.

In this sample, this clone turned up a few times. The CDR3: CASSLALAGGPGETQYF. For the CDR3, the DNA is TGCGCCAGCAGCTTGGCCCTAGCGGGAGGGCCCGGCGAGACCCAGTACTTC. The rearrangement uses TRBV5-1 and TRBJ2-5; 12 bases agree with TRBD2. CDR1 SGHRS and CDR2 YFSETQ come from the germline V gene. The CDR3 length is 17 residues. With 0 bases clipped from V and 5 bases from J, the junction kept 8 bases outside the gene matches.

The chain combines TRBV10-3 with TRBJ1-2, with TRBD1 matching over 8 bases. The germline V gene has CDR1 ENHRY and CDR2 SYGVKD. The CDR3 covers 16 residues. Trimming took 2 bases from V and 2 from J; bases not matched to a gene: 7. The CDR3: CAISEGQGRRNYGYTF. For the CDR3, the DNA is TGTGCCATCAGTGAGGGACAGGGAAGAAGAAACTATGGCTACACCTTC.

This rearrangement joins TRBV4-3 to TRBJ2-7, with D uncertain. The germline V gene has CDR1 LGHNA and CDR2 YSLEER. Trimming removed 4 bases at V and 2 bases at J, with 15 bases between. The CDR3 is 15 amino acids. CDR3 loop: CASSRSVLGTYEQYF. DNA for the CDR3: TGCGCCAGCAGCCGATCAGTCCTAGGAACCTACGAGCAGTACTTC.

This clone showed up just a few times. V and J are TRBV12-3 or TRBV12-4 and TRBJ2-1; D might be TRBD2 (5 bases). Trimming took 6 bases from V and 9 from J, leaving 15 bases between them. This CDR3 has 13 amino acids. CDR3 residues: CASSRLPRAEQFF. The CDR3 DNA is TGTGCCAGCAGCCGACTACCAAGGGCTGAGCAGTTCTTC.

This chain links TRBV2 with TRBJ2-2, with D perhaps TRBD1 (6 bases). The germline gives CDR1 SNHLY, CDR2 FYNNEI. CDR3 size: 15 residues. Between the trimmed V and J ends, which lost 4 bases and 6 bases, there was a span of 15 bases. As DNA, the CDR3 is TGTGCCAGCAGTGGGCGTGCTAAGGGGGCCGGGGAGCTGTTTTTT. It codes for CASSGRAKGAGELFF.